This T cell receptor (beta chain) appears in the sequencing data of a study of T cells in Graves' hyperthyroidism and ophthalmopathy. From germline, CDR1 is SGDLS and CDR2 YYNGEE. The CDR3 has 16 residues. Between the trimmed V and J ends, which lost 0 bases and 3 bases, there was a span of 12 bases. Amplification targeted TCR beta CDR3 regions from RNA transcripts. TCR CDR3 regions were first amplified by RT-PCR with HTBI primers. MiXCR, applied by TCRdb to the multiplex PCR reads, yields one record per CDR3 protein. The sample lists 300,000 to 400,000 distinct CDR3 sequences, roughly 18% seen once, with around 54% in the top ten.

This clonotype originated in a woman in her fifties or sixties with Graves' hyperthyroidism. Sequencing used blood. The chain couples TRBV9 to TRBJ1-4; D is unclear. The chain's CDR3 is CASSVAGRPSNEKLFF. The CDR3 region has the DNA TGTGCCAGCAGCGTAGCGGGGAGACCATCTAATGAAAAACTGTTTTTT.